Sequencing of this T cell receptor (beta chain) was carried out in a study of blood T cell repertoires in COVID-19. In the study overall: PBMCs, B-cell-depleted T cells, or T cells provided the cDNA or gDNA that made up the material.

The data were produced by immunoSEQ multiplex PCR, yet TCRdb's version contains in-frame clones alone and is incomplete. The data show about 150,000 clones, with 84% seen just once and around a tenth held by the top ten. The CDR3 is made up of 15 amino acids. V was cut by 1 base and J by 0 bases, with 10 bases left in between. CDR1 is SGDLS, CDR2 YYNGEE, per germline. The sequence derives from a woman aged 50 to 65 with acute or convalescent COVID-19. The sequencing input was peripheral blood. The V and J genes are TRBV9 and TRBJ1-1; possible D gene TRBD1, 6 bases. CDR3 coding DNA: TGTGCCAGCAGCGTAAGGGGGAACATGAACACTGAAGCTTTCTTT. Translated, it gives CASSVRGNMNTEAFF.